These T cell receptor beta chains were read from a single sample in a study of metastatic and nonmetastatic thyroid tumors. TCRdb re-analyzed the PCR reads using MiXCR. The table lists just under 20,000 clones, 37% of them singletons. The sample comprised tumor tissue. The receptors come from a female donor with papillary thyroid cancer or a benign thyroid nodule (not recorded which). Some clones in this sample may be carry-over from other donors' samples. CDR3s include the opening cysteine and the closing phenylalanine or tryptophan. Each record gives: J gene, D gene, V gene, clone size, CDR3 DNA, CDR3 protein. A D gene is named only where the DNA matches it firmly. Size values are once, few and many counts, or a class for expanded clones, and some rows have none.

>TRBJ2-7|TRBD2|TRBV28|many
TGTGCCAGCAAGGCGGGAGGTACCGACGAGCAGTACTTC
CASKAGGTDEQYF
>TRBJ2-7|.|TRBV20-1|.
TGCAGTGCTAGAGTTAGCGGTAGTCGTAACGAGCAGTACTTC
CSARVSGSRNEQYF
>TRBJ2-2|.|TRBV25-1|few
TGTGCCAGCAGTACGGGGGAGCACACCGGGGAGCTGTTTTTT
CASSTGEHTGELFF
>TRBJ2-3|.|TRBV10-1|few
TGCGCCAGCAGTGAGTCTAAGCAAATGATGGATACGCAGTATTTT
CASSESKQMMDTQYF
>TRBJ2-7|TRBD2|TRBV27|few
TGTGCCAGCAGTTCGATCGGGAGGGGATACGAGCAGTACTTC
CASSSIGRGYEQYF
>TRBJ2-1|TRBD2|TRBV28|few
TGTGCCAGCAGTTTTAGCGGGACTCCTGGTGAGCAGTTCTTC
CASSFSGTPGEQFF
>TRBJ2-7|.|TRBV6-2/TRBV6-3|few
TGTGCCAGCAGTTTCTCACTCCACGAGCAGTACTTC
CASSFSLHEQYF
>TRBJ2-1|.|TRBV27|few
TGTGCCAGCAGTGGGGTTGGCAGCCCCCTTGAGCAGTTCTTC
CASSGVGSPLEQFF
>TRBJ2-1|.|TRBV18|.
TGTGCCAGCTCACCGGGGGCCCAAGTGGATGAGCAGTTCTTC
CASSPGAQVDEQFF
>TRBJ2-3|.|TRBV6-2/TRBV6-3|few
TGTGCCAGCAGTTACTCGCAGACTGTCACTAGCACAGATACGCAGTATTTT
CASSYSQTVTSTDTQYF
>TRBJ2-7|TRBD2|TRBV6-1|few
TGTGCCAGCAGTCCATTACTAGCGAGCCTATACGAGCAGTACTTC
CASSPLLASLYEQYF
>TRBJ2-7|TRBD1|TRBV19|few
TGTGCCAGTAGCTCCGGGACAGGGGCCTACGAGCAGTACTTC
CASSSGTGAYEQYF
>TRBJ2-3|.|TRBV28|few
TGTGCCAGCAGAGAAGGCTCCGGGGATACGCAGTATTTT
CASREGSGDTQYF
>TRBJ2-1|TRBD2|TRBV20-1|.
TGCAGTGCTAGAGACTTGATGAAAGCGGGAGGGGATGAGCAGTTCTTC
CSARDLMKAGGDEQFF
>TRBJ1-2|TRBD1|TRBV6-1|few
TGTGCCAGCAGTGGGACAGGGATCTATGGCTACACCTTC
CASSGTGIYGYTF
>TRBJ1-2|.|TRBV6-1|.
TGTGCCAGCAGGTGGAATGGCTACACCTTC
CASRWNGYTF
>TRBJ2-2|.|TRBV28|.
TGTGCCAGCAACAGTGGCGGGGAGCTGTTTTTT
CASNSGGELFF
>TRBJ2-5|TRBD1|TRBV4-2|.
TGTGCCAGCAGAGCCGGACAGGGGGGGACCCAGTACTTC
CASRAGQGGTQYF
>TRBJ2-1|.|TRBV7-2|.
TGTGCCAGCAGCTTACAGGGCTACAATGAGCAGTTCTTC
CASSLQGYNEQFF
>TRBJ2-2|TRBD2|TRBV6-2/TRBV6-3|few
TGTGCCAGCAGTTACGTAGCGGGTGGCACCGGGGAGCTGTTTTTT
CASSYVAGGTGELFF
>TRBJ2-7|TRBD1|TRBV20-1|.
TGCAGTGCAAGGGGACAGGGTCGTTACGAGCAGTACTTC
CSARGQGRYEQYF
>TRBJ1-1|.|TRBV24-1|.
TGTGCCACCAGTGATGGATACAGATTGAGTGAAGCTTTCTTT
CATSDGYRLSEAFF
>TRBJ1-2|.|TRBV30|.
TGTGCCTGGCACCCACGGACATTTGACTACACCTTC
CAWHPRTFDYTF
>TRBJ2-7|.|TRBV30|.
TGTGCCTGGAGTGTGACGGGGGAGCAGTACTTC
CAWSVTGEQYF
>TRBJ2-2|TRBD1|TRBV30|.
TGTGCCTGGGGACAGGGTACCGGGGAGCTGTTTTTT
CAWGQGTGELFF
>TRBJ2-1|.|TRBV11-3|.
TGTGCCCCGGGACATAAATACAATGAGCAGTTCTTC
CAPGHKYNEQFF
>TRBJ1-1|.|TRBV7-9|.
TGTGCCAGCAGCCCCACACAGACTGAAGCTTTCTTT
CASSPTQTEAFF
>TRBJ2-2|.|TRBV6-4|few
TGTGCCAGCAGTGACTCAGCGGACACCGGGGAGCTGTTTTTT
CASSDSADTGELFF
>TRBJ2-1|.|TRBV6-1|few
TGTGCCAGCAGTGAATTGGCGGGATTCTACAATGAGCAGTTCTTC
CASSELAGFYNEQFF
>TRBJ2-2|TRBD2|TRBV12-3/TRBV12-4|few
TGTGCCAGCATTCGTAGCGGGTACGCGAACACCGGGGAGCTGTTTTTT
CASIRSGYANTGELFF
>TRBJ2-1|TRBD2|TRBV5-1|few
TGCGCCAGCAGCGACCTCGCGGGGGTCGGCAATGAGCAGTTCTTC
CASSDLAGVGNEQFF
>TRBJ1-2|.|TRBV5-1|.
TGCGCCAGCAGCTTGGACAGGGCGAGAAGCTATGGCTACACCTTC
CASSLDRARSYGYTF
>TRBJ2-3|TRBD2|TRBV6-2/TRBV6-3|once
TGTGCCAGCAGGGGGGGGATAGAAGCAGATACGCAGTATTTT
CASRGGIEADTQYF
>TRBJ1-2|.|TRBV6-1|few
TGTGCCAGCAGTCCAGGGTACTATGGCTACACCTTC
CASSPGYYGYTF
>TRBJ2-7|.|TRBV6-1|few
TGTGCCAGCATTCTAAAATCCTACGAGCAGTACTTC
CASILKSYEQYF
>TRBJ2-2|.|TRBV5-1|.
TGCGCCAGCAGCCCCCGGACCGACGGGGAGCTGTTTTTT
CASSPRTDGELFF
>TRBJ2-7|.|TRBV12-3/TRBV12-4|.
TGTGCCAGCAGTTTAGCGCGGGGTCCCTACGAGCAGTACTTC
CASSLARGPYEQYF
>TRBJ2-7|.|TRBV12-3/TRBV12-4|.
TGTGCCAGCAGTCCCACAAATACCTACGAGCAGTACTTC
CASSPTNTYEQYF
>TRBJ2-1|TRBD2|TRBV24-1|.
TGTGCCACCAGTGACCGGACTAGCGGGATGTCCTACAATGAGCAGTTCTTC
CATSDRTSGMSYNEQFF
>TRBJ2-1|TRBD2|TRBV6-2/TRBV6-3|.
TGTGCCAGCAGTTACTTTGGGACCGGGACTAGCGGGGGGTACAATGAGCAGTTCTTC
CASSYFGTGTSGGYNEQFF
>TRBJ2-1|.|TRBV6-1|many
TGTGCCAGCAGTGAAGAGCCATCCCCCTACAATGAGCAGTTCTTC
CASSEEPSPYNEQFF
>TRBJ2-3|.|TRBV4-1|.
TGCGCCAGCAGCCAAGAGGACGGTTATACGCAGTATTTT
CASSQEDGYTQYF
>TRBJ2-7|.|TRBV11-3|.
TGTGCCAGCAGCTTAGAGCAAGGCAACTACGAGCAGTACTTC
CASSLEQGNYEQYF
>TRBJ2-3|.|TRBV28|few
TGTGCCAGCAGTTACCGGCAGGGGAAGACAGATACGCAGTATTTT
CASSYRQGKTDTQYF
>TRBJ2-7|.|TRBV19|many
TGTGCCAGTAGTATATCACAGACAAGCTACGAGCAGTACTTC
CASSISQTSYEQYF
>TRBJ2-5|TRBD2|TRBV15|.
TGTGCCACCAGCAGAGGGGGACTAGCGGGGGGTGAGACCCAGTACTTC
CATSRGGLAGGETQYF
>TRBJ2-3|.|TRBV7-2|.
TGTGCCAGCAGCTTAGGGGCTAGCGAAACCACAGATACGCAGTATTTT
CASSLGASETTDTQYF
>TRBJ2-1|.|TRBV7-8|.
TGTGCCAGCAGCTGGAGGGAGGTGAGAAATGAGCAGTTCTTC
CASSWREVRNEQFF
>TRBJ1-1|.|TRBV6-1|.
TGTGCCAGCAGTTCCCGGGACGTACTCACTGAAGCTTTCTTT
CASSSRDVLTEAFF
>TRBJ2-7|TRBD1|TRBV20-1|.
TGCAGTGCTAGAGTAGGGACAGGAATCTACGAGCAGTACTTC
CSARVGTGIYEQYF
>TRBJ2-7|TRBD1|TRBV30|.
TGTGCCTGGAACCCCGGGACAGGGACCTACGAGCAGTACTTC
CAWNPGTGTYEQYF
>TRBJ2-5|TRBD1|TRBV7-9|.
TGTGCCAGCAGCTTAGCCCGCGGGACAGGTGAGGAGACCCAGTACTTC
CASSLARGTGEETQYF
>TRBJ2-5|TRBD2|TRBV28|few
TGTGCCAGCAGTCCCAATCTGGGGGGGATGGGAAGCGGGACCCAGTACTTC
CASSPNLGGMGSGTQYF
>TRBJ1-5|TRBD1|TRBV2|few
TGTGCCAGCCGTACAGGGGCTAGCAATCAGCCCCAGCATTTT
CASRTGASNQPQHF
>TRBJ2-1|.|TRBV7-3|.
TGTGCCAGCAGCTTAACAGGGTACAATGAGCAGTTCTTC
CASSLTGYNEQFF
>TRBJ2-3|TRBD1|TRBV6-1|.
TGTGCCAGCAGCCGGGACAGGCTGGTAGATACGCAGTATTTT
CASSRDRLVDTQYF
>TRBJ1-6|.|TRBV28|.
TGTGCCAGCAGGCGGGGTCATAATTCACCCCTCCACTTT
CASRRGHNSPLHF
>TRBJ2-7|TRBD1|TRBV28|few
TGTGCCAGCGCCAACGTCGGGACAGATCACTACGAGCAGTACTTC
CASANVGTDHYEQYF
>TRBJ2-7|.|TRBV6-1|.
TGTGCCAGCAGTGAGAGTGAGGCAACTAAGTACTTC
CASSESEATKYF
>TRBJ1-2|.|TRBV6-1|.
TGTGCCAGCAGTGAAGAGTGGGTTCGGGGCTACACCTTC
CASSEEWVRGYTF